The clone carrying this T cell receptor (beta chain) was found many times. This sample was included in a study of human T cells and chemical hapten exposure. TCRdb re-called the RACE reads with MiXCR, one entry per CDR3 protein. The sample includes about 77,000 distinct CDR3 sequences, over 6.5% seen only once; the top ten take 1.5% to 2%. Indicated time point: healthy volunteer bleed at 6 weeks. Extraction of total RNA was performed on unfractionated whole blood. The clonotype comes from a female donor in good health. Some clones in this sample may be carry-over from other donors' samples. What was sequenced was whole blood.

CDR3 amino acids: CASSQLGTGGAFF. DNA for the CDR3: TGTGCCAGCAGCCAACTGGGAACAGGGGGGGCTTTCTTT. The chain joins TRBV4-2 to TRBJ1-1, with 8 bases matching TRBD1. The germline gives CDR1 LGHNA, CDR2 YNFKEQ. CDR3 length: 13 residues. V dropped 2 bases and J dropped 11; count of bases not matched to a gene: 7.